This T cell receptor beta chain was profiled in a study of T cell responses to AZD1222 COVID-19 vaccine. Study summary: Pooled together were second doses at about 4 or about 12 weeks.

About this clone: Antigen: not known.

Study results and caveats: Just a handful of AZD1222 recipients were seropositive at baseline. White British people made up most donors, females outnumbered males, and clonal diversity was possibly underestimated. The reported proportion of spike-specific TCRs targeting unmutated variant regions was nearly half.

Only in-frame clones appear in the TCRdb table, and some are missing; sequencing was by immunoSEQ multiplex PCR. The table lists tens of thousands of clones, about 86% of them singletons, with 6.3% in the top ten. The ends were cut back, 0 bases at V and 6 bases at J, with 3 bases in the middle. Germline CDR1 reads SQVTM; CDR2 reads ANQGSEA. The CDR3 contains 11 residues. This receptor was obtained from an adult in good health. This sequence joins TRBV29-1 and TRBJ2-1, with D unresolved. The input for sequencing was peripheral blood, taken on day 0 of AZD1222 vaccination. The CDR3 nucleotides are TGCAGCGTTGAAGACTTCAATGAGCAGTTCTTC. It specifies CSVEDFNEQFF.